This T cell receptor beta chain was sequenced in a study of T cell changes during pregnancy in multiple sclerosis (dated 2019 in TCRdb). Concerning the study at large: Changes in the T cell repertoire over the course of pregnancy were examined in this study in women with multiple sclerosis.

Library generation was performed with the immunoSEQ multiplex PCR assay. The source is immuneACCESS, and TCRdb retained only in-frame sequences with V and J called. Part of the clones is not carried over; for the studies checked, unresolved V genes explain less than half of this, and the remainder is unexplained. This sample is represented by about 120,000 clones; over 85% of them were singletons. The top ten clonotypes cover under 7% of the sample. Comments on this clone: This receptor's antigen is unknown. No base quality information exists; no much larger clone differs at one position.

For CDR1 and CDR2, the germline V gene lists SNHLY and FYNNEI. The germline V and J ends show losses of 5 bases and 4 bases respectively, and no gene match explains 7 bases of the junction. Spanning cysteine to phenylalanine, the CDR3 consists of 15 amino acids. Here the CDR3 DNA is all that survives: 45 bases in frame from base 1. This TCR came from a female donor with multiple sclerosis, enrolled in a pregnancy study. Rearrangement joined TRBV2 to TRBJ2-5; a stretch of 10 junction bases matches TRBD1. This specimen consisted of peripheral blood, obtained before pregnancy. The sequence in DNA is TGTGCCAGCAGTAAAGACAGGGGGCTGGGAGAGACCCAGTACTTC. Its translation reads: CASSKDRGLGETQYF.